Only one count was recorded for the clone carrying this TCR beta chain. Aged 18 to 65, hyperthyroidism patients had been newly diagnosed, with under 2 months' duration. Other autoimmune diseases, uncontrolled infections, pregnancy and lactation each led to patient exclusion. The data originate from a study of Graves' ophthalmopathy and Graves' hyperthyroidism. Study-wide context: Ophthalmopathy not arising within 18 months of follow-up defined hyperthyroidism as stable.

Germline values: CDR1 SNHLY, CDR2 FYNNEI. J lost 6 bases, V lost 6 bases, and 10 bases had no gene match. CDR3 length: 15 amino acids. RNA transcripts served as template for amplifying TCR beta CDR3 sequences. HTBI-primed first-round RT-PCR preceded second-round multiplex PCR. TCRdb passed the multiplex PCR reads through MiXCR, listing each CDR3 protein once. The sample records around 520,000 distinct CDR3 sequences, about two fifths being singletons. The chain joins TRBV2 to TRBJ1-5, with 8 nucleotides matching TRBD1. This TCR was sampled from an adult man with Graves' hyperthyroidism. Material: peripheral blood or thyroid tissue (not recorded which). The CDR3 loop reads CASSEDREGSQPQHF. The CDR3 nucleotides are TGTGCCAGCAGCGAGGACAGGGAAGGGAGTCAGCCCCAGCATTTT.